This record concerns one T cell receptor (beta chain) sequence. Its specificity is unknown. Read data end 3 residues before the CDR3 end; the end is taken from the germline J gene. The data stem from a study of T cells in women clearing cervical HPV infection. In the study overall: Controls gave blood once infection was undetectable; cases at lesion identification.

All participants had a single incident cervical HPV16 infection, and prevalent HPV16 infections were excluded. This CDR3 spans 13 amino acids. V lost 4 bases to trimming and J lost 4 bases, with 9 bases between them. Germline loops: CDR1 SGHDT, CDR2 YYEEEE. The repertoire was sequenced with immunoSEQ multiplex PCR; TCRdb's copy has only in-frame clones and lacks some. Its table lists some 23,000 clones. The study's findings and limits: Controls had more TRBV6-7 (0.16%) than cases (about 0.11%). Combining TCR richness with V gene abundances gave approximately 0.84 AUC.

Sample: blood buffy coat. The sequence derives from a woman aged 18 to 69 with a cervical HPV16 infection that either progressed to CIN3+ or cleared (not recorded which). The chain employs TRBV5-6 and TRBJ2-1; weak D call: TRBD2 (6 bases). The CDR3: CASSGTVYNEQFF. The sequenced part of the CDR3 DNA is TGTGCCAGCAGCGGGACTGTATACAATGAG.